This TCR beta chain comes out of a study of spatial heterogeneity in lung cancer. TCRdb recomputed calls from the 5' RACE reads with MiXCR, one row per CDR3 protein. The sample contains tens of thousands of distinct CDR3 sequences, roughly 12% of which appear only once. The time point was: sample taken at primary tumor resection. Unsorted whole RNA from tumor, nontumor lung or frozen PBMC underwent sequencing. V was trimmed by 4 bases and J by 3 bases, leaving 17 bases between them. The germline V gene has CDR1 DFQATT and CDR2 SNEGSKA (reference sequence). CDR3 size: 15 residues. The TCR sequence derives from a male donor with early-stage non-small cell lung cancer. Sample: PBMCs, taken at surgery. The chain has TRBV20-1 and TRBJ2-3, with D tentatively TRBD1 (5 bases). CDR3 nucleotides: TGCAGTGCTAATACTGGAGACAGTGAGACAGATACGCAGTATTTT. Residues: CSANTGDSETDTQYF.